These 2 T cell receptor beta chains were all obtained from the same sample, sequenced in a study of OX40 agonist ivuxolimab in advanced cancers. Clones were read by immunoSEQ multiplex PCR, and TCRdb kept only the in-frame ones, dropping some. The data hold tens of thousands of clones, with 80% to 95% observed a single time. This sample comprised CD4+ or CD8+ T cells sorted from blood, obtained in a trial of the OX40 agonist ivuxolimab. All receptors come from an adult with an advanced solid tumor such as melanoma, head and neck, liver or kidney cancer.

The chain couples TRBV10-3 to TRBJ2-1; D gene ambiguous. This CDR3 has 12 residues. Trimming cost V 6 bases and J 7 bases, with 10 bases left between them. Germline values: CDR1 ENHRY, CDR2 SYGVKD. The CDR3: CAIRAGGNEQFF. CDR3 DNA sequence: TGTGCCATCAGGGCAGGTGGGAATGAGCAGTTCTTC.

The gene calls are TRBV18 and TRBJ2-1, with 9 bases that match TRBD2. The V and J ends lost 4 bases and 4 bases, in that order; junction bases with no gene match: 11. Germline assignment: CDR1 KGHSH and CDR2 LQKENI. CDR3 size: 17 residues. The CDR3 spells CASSRWGSGSGYNEQFF. CDR3 DNA: TGTGCCAGCTCACGATGGGGTAGCGGGAGTGGGTACAATGAGCAGTTCTTC.